Listed here are 24 T cell receptor beta chains from one sample, sequenced in a study of blood T cell repertoires in COVID-19. Sequencing used immunoSEQ multiplex PCR; TCRdb keeps in-frame clones, though not all of them. This sample has about 270,000 clones, with around 88% found just once. The specimen was peripheral blood. These receptor sequences come from a woman in her 70s with COVID-19, enrolled during active disease.

The chain is built from TRBV7-9 and TRBJ2-3; D is unclear. The length of the CDR3 is 13 residues. Germline V CDR1 and CDR2: SEHNR, FQNEAQ (reference sequence). With 1 base removed from V and 8 bases from J, the gap between germline ends came to 10 bases. The CDR3: CASSLEGGGTQYF. As DNA, the CDR3 is TGTGCCAGCAGCTTAGAAGGCGGCGGTACGCAGTATTTT.

The table lists this clone with many counts. The genes are TRBV5-1 and TRBJ2-2; 8 bases are shared with TRBD1. Germline trimming cut 4 bases from V and 2 bases from J; bases unmatched to any gene: 7. The V gene's germline CDR1 is SGHRS and CDR2 YFSETQ. The CDR3 contains 16 residues. The CDR3 protein is CASSTNGQGNTGELFF. The CDR3, as DNA: TGCGCCAGCAGCACCAACGGACAGGGAAACACCGGGGAGCTGTTTTTT.

The chain joins TRBV24-1 to TRBJ2-5; the D gene is possibly TRBD1 (5 bases). Per germline, CDR1 KGHDR and CDR2 SFDVKD. Deletions cut 3 bases from V and 5 bases from J, with 12 bases between. This CDR3 has 14 residues. DNA for the CDR3: TGTGCCACCAGTGATCCTGGACACTCGGAGACCCAGTACTTC. Encoded protein: CATSDPGHSETQYF.

The rearrangement uses TRBV28 and TRBJ1-4; D may be TRBD1 (5 bases). V was shortened by 5 bases and J by 8 bases, with 21 bases between the two germline ends. This CDR3 spans 16 amino acids. Germline assignment: CDR1 MDHEN and CDR2 SYDVKM. The CDR3 DNA reads as TGTGCCAGCAGTCCCCCCGCGGGCAGGGAGGAAGAAAAACTGTTTTTT. Encoded protein: CASSPPAGREEEKLFF.

The V call is TRBV6-5, the J call TRBJ1-4, with TRBD1 identical over 9 bases. V lost 7 bases to trimming and J lost 3 bases; unmatched junction nucleotides: 6. The CDR3 has 15 amino acids. Germline values: CDR1 MNHEY, CDR2 SVGAGI. CDR3: CASTNRGPANEKLFF. CDR3 sequence (DNA): TGTGCCAGCACCAACAGGGGGCCAGCTAATGAAAAACTGTTTTTT.

This chain uses TRBV18 with TRBJ2-7; D may be TRBD1 (6 bases). Germline lookup yields CDR1 KGHSH and CDR2 LQKENI. This CDR3 spans 13 amino acids. V was cut by 5 bases and J by 7 bases, with 15 bases left in between. The CDR3 loop reads CASSSTGPEEQYF. The CDR3 region has the DNA TGTGCCAGCTCATCGACAGGCCCTGAGGAGCAGTACTTC. The complete variable domain, with remaining parts taken from reference TRBV18 and TRBJ2-7, reads NAGVMQNPRHLVRRRGQEARLRCSPMKGHSHVYWYRQLPEEGLKFMVYLQKENIIDESGMPKERFSAEFPKEGPSILRIQQVVRGDSAAYFCASSSTGPEEQYFGPGTRLTVT.

The V and J genes are TRBV28 and TRBJ1-2, with a possible D match to TRBD1 (6 bases). Germline CDR1 reads MDHEN; CDR2 reads SYDVKM. CDR3 size: 15 residues. With 4 bases removed from V and 4 bases from J, the gap between germline ends came to 16 bases. CDR3 in amino acids: CASSSPGADTYGYTF. The CDR3 DNA is TGTGCCAGCAGTTCACCAGGGGCTGATACCTATGGCTACACCTTC.

The gene calls are TRBV19 and TRBJ2-7; TRBD1 agrees at 8 bases. Looked up from germline, CDR1 is LNHDA and CDR2 is SQIVND (reference sequence). After removal of 4 bases from V and 3 bases from J, the junction contained 2 bases not matched to a gene. CDR3 length: 13 residues. DNA of the CDR3: TGTGCCAGTAGTACAGGGGGCGGCTACGAGCAGTACTTC. Translation gives CASSTGGGYEQYF.

This chain joins TRBV6-2 or TRBV6-3 and TRBJ1-2; maybe TRBD1 (5 bases). Germline CDR1 is MNHEY and CDR2 is SVGEGT. V was trimmed by 4 bases and J by 2 bases, leaving 8 bases between them. There are 13 residues in the CDR3. The CDR3 DNA reads as TGTGCCAGCAGTTTTGCAGGGAACTATGGCTACACCTTC. Amino acid sequence: CASSFAGNYGYTF.

The J gene is TRBJ2-7, the V gene TRBV4-2; TRBD2 agrees at 7 bases. The ends lost 4 bases at V and 2 bases at J; junction bases unmatched: 2. Germline V gene data show CDR1 as LGHNA and CDR2 as YNFKEQ. The CDR3 has 13 residues. The CDR3, as DNA: TGTGCCAGCAGCCCCGGGACTACCTACGAGCAGTACTTC. Protein: CASSPGTTYEQYF.

The CDR3 protein is CASSGGVDSPLHF. In DNA, the CDR3 is TGTGCCAGCAGTGGGGGGGTTGATTCACCCCTCCACTTT. The chain recombines TRBV7-6 with TRBJ1-6, with D tentatively TRBD1 (5 bases). Trimming took off 6 bases at V and 8 bases at J, with 11 bases between the two ends. This CDR3 contains 13 residues. CDR1 and CDR2 (germline): SGHVS, FNYEAQ.

V usage is TRBV19 and J usage is TRBJ1-6; no clear D. The V gene lost 3 bases and the J gene lost 7 bases, with 13 bases spanning the gap. CDR1 and CDR2 from the germline V gene are LNHDA and SQIVND (reference sequence). The CDR3 totals 15 residues. The CDR3 loop is CASSIITGRNSPLHF. CDR3 DNA sequence: TGTGCCAGTAGTATCATCACCGGGAGAAATTCACCCCTCCACTTT.

This chain links TRBV15 with TRBJ1-5; D is undetermined. CDR3 length: 15 amino acids. Trimming removed 0 bases at V and 7 bases at J, with 13 bases between. Germline CDR1 reads LNHNV; CDR2 reads YYDKDF (reference sequence). This CDR3 is CATSRDGGRGQPQHF. CDR3 DNA sequence: TGTGCCACCAGCAGAGATGGAGGGCGGGGACAGCCCCAGCATTTT.

This clone has just a few counts. V is TRBV5-1 and J is TRBJ2-7, with D possibly TRBD2 on 7 matching bases. The ends were cut back, 4 bases at V and 5 bases at J, with 25 bases in the middle. The CDR3 runs 17 residues. Looked up from germline, CDR1 is SGHRS and CDR2 is YFSETQ. The CDR3 sequence is CASSRGDQGRVLDEQYF. As DNA, the CDR3 is TGCGCCAGCAGCCGGGGAGATCAGGGGAGGGTTTTAGACGAGCAGTACTTC.

The chain employs TRBV6-4 and TRBJ1-1; maybe TRBD1 (5 bases). There are 14 residues in the CDR3. The ends were cut back, 6 bases at V and 0 bases at J, with 11 bases in the middle. The germline V gene has CDR1 MRHNA and CDR2 SNTAGT. CDR3 nucleotide sequence: TGTGCCAGCAGACCCGACAGAATGAACACTGAAGCTTTCTTT. Its translation: CASRPDRMNTEAFF.

This chain connects TRBV7-2 to TRBJ1-2; D gene ambiguous. The CDR3 contains 17 residues. The V end lost 6 bases, the J end lost 6 bases, and 26 bases lay between the germline ends. The germline CDR1 and CDR2 sequences are SGHTA and FQGNSA. CDR3 protein: CASSYVLGGAAGNGYTF. The CDR3 nucleotides are TGTGCCAGCAGTTACGTCCTTGGAGGAGCCGCCGGGAATGGCTACACCTTC.

CDR3 region: CASSEISGGPGELFF. DNA of the CDR3: TGTGCCAGCAGCGAGATTAGCGGGGGCCCCGGGGAGCTGTTTTTT. The chain uses TRBV9 and TRBJ2-2, with TRBD2 identical over 9 bases. Trimming cost V 3 bases and J 6 bases; bases outside gene matches: 6. In germline, CDR1 is SGDLS, CDR2 YYNGEE. The CDR3 sequence is 15 residues long.

The chain employs TRBV19 and TRBJ1-1; no definite D call. Trimming shortened V by 4 bases and J by 2 bases, and 11 bases separated the two germline ends. The CDR3 consists of 14 residues. Looked up from germline, CDR1 is LNHDA and CDR2 is SQIVND (reference sequence). The CDR3 coding sequence is TGTGCCAGTAGTACACGAGGACTTAACACTGAAGCTTTCTTT. Protein product: CASSTRGLNTEAFF.

The J gene is TRBJ2-1, the V gene TRBV7-2, with 9 nucleotides matching TRBD2. This CDR3 has 14 residues. CDR1 and CDR2 from the germline V gene are SGHTA and FQGNSA. The V segment lost 5 bases and the J segment 7 bases; nucleotides outside the gene matches: 6. This CDR3 is CASSQGLARNEQFF. The DNA of the CDR3 is TGTGCCAGCAGCCAGGGACTAGCTCGAAATGAGCAGTTCTTC.

The chain couples TRBV12-3 or TRBV12-4 to TRBJ1-3; D not certain. The CDR3 sequence is 13 residues long. Trimming cost V 1 base and J 6 bases, with 7 bases left between them. This CDR3 reads CASSLVGLNTIYF. CDR3 coding DNA: TGTGCCAGCAGTTTAGTCGGGTTAAACACCATATATTTT.

The chain joins TRBV19 to TRBJ1-2, with D hard to call. Germline V CDR1 and CDR2: LNHDA, SQIVND (reference sequence). Trimming removed 7 bases from V and 2 bases from J, with 14 bases in between. The CDR3 length is 14 residues. The CDR3 loop is CASKETEENYGYTF. In nucleotides, the CDR3 is TGTGCCAGTAAAGAAACGGAGGAAAACTATGGCTACACCTTC. The full variable domain, with the rest looked up from reference TRBV19 and TRBJ1-2, is DGGITQSPKYLFRKEGQNVTLSCEQNLNHDAMYWYRQDPGQGLRLIYYSQIVNDFQKGDIAEGYSVSREKKESFPLTVTSAQKNPTAFYLCASKETEENYGYTFGSGTRLTVV.

This clone was seen ten or more times. The V and J genes are TRBV5-6 and TRBJ2-5; D not resolved. This CDR3 contains 13 residues. V was trimmed by 2 bases and J by 1 base, leaving 6 bases between them. Germline V gene data show CDR1 as SGHDT and CDR2 as YYEEEE. The CDR3 loop reads CASSFLSQETQYF. Here the CDR3 DNA reads TGTGCCAGCAGCTTCCTGTCCCAAGAGACCCAGTACTTC. The entire variable domain, with the rest obtained from reference TRBV5-6 and TRBJ2-5, is as follows: DAGVTQSPTHLIKTRGQQVTLRCSPKSGHDTVSWYQQALGQGPQFIFQYYEEEERQRGNFPDRFSGHQFPNYSSELNVNALLLGDSALYLCASSFLSQETQYFGPGTRLLVL.

In its sample, this clone was seen once. This chain joins TRBV5-8 and TRBJ1-1, with D tentatively TRBD1 (5 bases). This CDR3 has 13 residues. CDR1 is SGHTS and CDR2 is YDEGEE in the germline V gene. With 0 bases removed from V and 9 bases from J, the gap between germline ends came to 12 bases. The CDR3 protein is CASSLGQGGKAFF. In DNA, the CDR3 is TGTGCCAGCAGCTTGGGGCAGGGCGGGAAAGCTTTCTTT.

V is TRBV9 and J is TRBJ1-2; 8 bases map to TRBD1. Unmatched junction bases numbered 6, after V lost 0 bases and J lost 8 bases. In germline, CDR1 is SGDLS, CDR2 YYNGEE. The CDR3 extends over 14 amino acids. This chain's CDR3 is CASSVADRGSGYTF. The CDR3 region has the DNA TGTGCCAGCAGCGTAGCTGACAGGGGATCAGGCTACACCTTC.